These T cell receptor beta chains were read from a single sample in a study of cytomegalovirus exposure and HLA in healthy donors. Repertoires were generated with immunoSEQ multiplex PCR, while TCRdb's copy carries only in-frame clones and drops some. In the table there are about 180,000 clones, roughly three quarters of which are singletons. Sample: PBMCs. The receptors originated from a woman between 45 and 65 years old in good health and CMV-seropositive. Each CDR3 is given with its conserved first and last residue. The order of the fields is D gene, V gene, J gene, clone size, CDR3 length, CDR3 DNA, CDR3 protein. The D gene is left open where the match is weak. For some rows the clone size is stated as once, few or many, or as a class when expanded; others skip it.

d_gene: TRBD1
v_gene: TRBV13
j_gene: TRBJ1-6
abundance: -
len: 13
CDR3nt: TGTGCCAGCAGCTCGGACAGGAGGACACCCCTCCACTTT
CDR3aa: CASSSDRRTPLHF

d_gene: -
v_gene: TRBV6-6
j_gene: TRBJ2-7
abundance: -
len: 13
CDR3nt: TGTGCCAGCAGTGGAGGGGTCGCCTCCGAGCAGTACTTC
CDR3aa: CASSGGVASEQYF

d_gene: -
v_gene: TRBV7-9
j_gene: TRBJ1-1
abundance: -
len: 16
CDR3nt: TGTGCCAGCAGCTTAAATGCTGCGGCCTCTCAGGGTGAAGCTTTCTTT
CDR3aa: CASSLNAAASQGEAFF

d_gene: TRBD1
v_gene: TRBV6-5
j_gene: TRBJ2-5
abundance: few
len: 15
CDR3nt: TGTGCCAGCAGTTCGGGACAGGGGGCGAAAGAGACCCAGTACTTC
CDR3aa: CASSSGQGAKETQYF

d_gene: TRBD1
v_gene: TRBV13
j_gene: TRBJ2-1
abundance: -
len: 16
CDR3nt: TGTGCCAGCAGACCCCGACAGGGCGGCTCCTACAATGAGCAGTTCTTC
CDR3aa: CASRPRQGGSYNEQFF

d_gene: TRBD1
v_gene: TRBV2
j_gene: TRBJ1-2
abundance: -
len: 12
CDR3nt: TGTGCCACCGGACAGGCCACCTATGGCTACACCTTC
CDR3aa: CATGQATYGYTF

d_gene: -
v_gene: TRBV7-9
j_gene: TRBJ1-6
abundance: -
len: 14
CDR3nt: TGTTCCAGCAGCTTATTCACAGCCTTTTCACCCCTCCACTTT
CDR3aa: CSSSLFTAFSPLHF

d_gene: -
v_gene: TRBV5-1
j_gene: TRBJ1-2
abundance: -
len: 14
CDR3nt: TGCGCCAGCAGCTCCCCCGCAGGAAACTATGGCTACACCTTC
CDR3aa: CASSSPAGNYGYTF

d_gene: TRBD1
v_gene: TRBV10-3
j_gene: TRBJ2-1
abundance: few
len: 16
CDR3nt: TGTGCCATCAGTGAGGGGGGGACAGGGGTCGTAGATGAGCAGTTCTTC
CDR3aa: CAISEGGTGVVDEQFF

d_gene: -
v_gene: TRBV6-6
j_gene: TRBJ1-1
abundance: -
len: 15
CDR3nt: TGTGCCAGCAGTTACCGGACAGACCGAAGCACTGAAGCTTTCTTT
CDR3aa: CASSYRTDRSTEAFF

d_gene: -
v_gene: TRBV5-1
j_gene: TRBJ1-2
abundance: -
len: 12
CDR3nt: TGCGCCAGCAGCTTGGAGGCGGGGGGCTACACCTTC
CDR3aa: CASSLEAGGYTF

d_gene: -
v_gene: TRBV5-4
j_gene: TRBJ2-3
abundance: -
len: 17
CDR3nt: TGTGCCAGCAGCCGACTGGGTAGCGTACGAAGCACAGATACGCAGTATTTT
CDR3aa: CASSRLGSVRSTDTQYF

d_gene: TRBD2
v_gene: TRBV27
j_gene: TRBJ2-7
abundance: -
len: 15
CDR3nt: TGTGCCAGCAGTCTTACGGGACTAGGATCCTACGAGCAGTACTTC
CDR3aa: CASSLTGLGSYEQYF

d_gene: TRBD1
v_gene: TRBV19
j_gene: TRBJ1-5
abundance: -
len: 18
CDR3nt: TGTGCCAGTCGACCTAGGGACAGGGCGGCTTATAGCAATCAGCCCCAGCATTTT
CDR3aa: CASRPRDRAAYSNQPQHF

d_gene: -
v_gene: TRBV15
j_gene: TRBJ2-3
abundance: -
len: 15
CDR3nt: TGTGCCACCAGCAGAGAGGGCAGGGGCACAGATACGCAGTATTTT
CDR3aa: CATSREGRGTDTQYF